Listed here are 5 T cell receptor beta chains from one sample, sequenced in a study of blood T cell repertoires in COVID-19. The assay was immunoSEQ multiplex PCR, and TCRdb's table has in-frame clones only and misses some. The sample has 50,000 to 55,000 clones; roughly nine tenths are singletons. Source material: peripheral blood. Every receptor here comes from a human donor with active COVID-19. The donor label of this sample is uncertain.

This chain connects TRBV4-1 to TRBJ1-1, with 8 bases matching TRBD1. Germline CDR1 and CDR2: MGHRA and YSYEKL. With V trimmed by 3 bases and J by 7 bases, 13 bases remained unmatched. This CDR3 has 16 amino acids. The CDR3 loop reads CASSQAPGQVILEAFF. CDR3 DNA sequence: TGCGCCAGCAGCCAGGCACCGGGACAGGTCATCCTTGAAGCTTTCTTT.

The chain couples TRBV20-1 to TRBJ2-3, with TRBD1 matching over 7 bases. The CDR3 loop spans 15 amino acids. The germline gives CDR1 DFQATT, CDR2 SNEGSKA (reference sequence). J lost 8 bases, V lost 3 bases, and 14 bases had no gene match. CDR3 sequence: CSASSGTDYLRTQYF. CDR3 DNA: TGCAGTGCTAGTTCCGGGACAGACTATCTACGTACGCAGTATTTT.

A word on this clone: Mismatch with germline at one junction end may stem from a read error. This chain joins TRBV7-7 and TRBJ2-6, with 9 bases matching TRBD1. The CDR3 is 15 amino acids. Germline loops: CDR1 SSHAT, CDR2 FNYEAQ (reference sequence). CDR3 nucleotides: TGTGCTAGCAGCCGGACAGGGGCTGGGGCCAACGTCCTGACTTTC. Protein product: CASSRTGAGANVLTF.

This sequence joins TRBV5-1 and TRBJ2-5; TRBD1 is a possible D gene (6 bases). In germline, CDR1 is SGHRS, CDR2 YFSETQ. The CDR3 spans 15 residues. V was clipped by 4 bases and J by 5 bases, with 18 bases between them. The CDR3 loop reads CASSLTVLGAETQYF. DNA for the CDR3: TGCGCCAGCAGCCTCACGGTGTTGGGGGCGGAGACCCAGTACTTC.

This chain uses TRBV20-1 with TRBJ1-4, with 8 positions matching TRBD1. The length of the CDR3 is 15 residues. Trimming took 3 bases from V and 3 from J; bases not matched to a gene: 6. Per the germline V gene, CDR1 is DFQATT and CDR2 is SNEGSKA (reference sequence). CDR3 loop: CSASEPTGANEKLFF. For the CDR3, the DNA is TGCAGTGCTAGTGAACCGACAGGGGCTAATGAAAAACTGTTTTTT.